The sequence of this T cell receptor beta chain was determined in a study of blood T cell repertoires in COVID-19. This clone was detected once. This CDR3 region has 17 residues. Trimming took off 0 bases at V and 5 bases at J, with 20 bases between the two ends. CDR1 is SQVTM, CDR2 ANQGSEA, per germline. Method: immunoSEQ multiplex PCR; TCRdb's copy keeps in-frame clones and lacks some. The sample yields 350,000 to 400,000 clones, roughly 88% seen once. This TCR came from a young woman with acute COVID-19. Input material: PBMCs or T cells enriched from blood (not recorded which). This chain uses TRBV29-1 with TRBJ2-1, with D possibly being TRBD1 (6 bases). The CDR3 loop is CSVEDGFPGAVHNEQFF. CDR3 DNA: TGCAGCGTTGAAGATGGTTTCCCAGGGGCCGTTCACAATGAGCAGTTCTTC.